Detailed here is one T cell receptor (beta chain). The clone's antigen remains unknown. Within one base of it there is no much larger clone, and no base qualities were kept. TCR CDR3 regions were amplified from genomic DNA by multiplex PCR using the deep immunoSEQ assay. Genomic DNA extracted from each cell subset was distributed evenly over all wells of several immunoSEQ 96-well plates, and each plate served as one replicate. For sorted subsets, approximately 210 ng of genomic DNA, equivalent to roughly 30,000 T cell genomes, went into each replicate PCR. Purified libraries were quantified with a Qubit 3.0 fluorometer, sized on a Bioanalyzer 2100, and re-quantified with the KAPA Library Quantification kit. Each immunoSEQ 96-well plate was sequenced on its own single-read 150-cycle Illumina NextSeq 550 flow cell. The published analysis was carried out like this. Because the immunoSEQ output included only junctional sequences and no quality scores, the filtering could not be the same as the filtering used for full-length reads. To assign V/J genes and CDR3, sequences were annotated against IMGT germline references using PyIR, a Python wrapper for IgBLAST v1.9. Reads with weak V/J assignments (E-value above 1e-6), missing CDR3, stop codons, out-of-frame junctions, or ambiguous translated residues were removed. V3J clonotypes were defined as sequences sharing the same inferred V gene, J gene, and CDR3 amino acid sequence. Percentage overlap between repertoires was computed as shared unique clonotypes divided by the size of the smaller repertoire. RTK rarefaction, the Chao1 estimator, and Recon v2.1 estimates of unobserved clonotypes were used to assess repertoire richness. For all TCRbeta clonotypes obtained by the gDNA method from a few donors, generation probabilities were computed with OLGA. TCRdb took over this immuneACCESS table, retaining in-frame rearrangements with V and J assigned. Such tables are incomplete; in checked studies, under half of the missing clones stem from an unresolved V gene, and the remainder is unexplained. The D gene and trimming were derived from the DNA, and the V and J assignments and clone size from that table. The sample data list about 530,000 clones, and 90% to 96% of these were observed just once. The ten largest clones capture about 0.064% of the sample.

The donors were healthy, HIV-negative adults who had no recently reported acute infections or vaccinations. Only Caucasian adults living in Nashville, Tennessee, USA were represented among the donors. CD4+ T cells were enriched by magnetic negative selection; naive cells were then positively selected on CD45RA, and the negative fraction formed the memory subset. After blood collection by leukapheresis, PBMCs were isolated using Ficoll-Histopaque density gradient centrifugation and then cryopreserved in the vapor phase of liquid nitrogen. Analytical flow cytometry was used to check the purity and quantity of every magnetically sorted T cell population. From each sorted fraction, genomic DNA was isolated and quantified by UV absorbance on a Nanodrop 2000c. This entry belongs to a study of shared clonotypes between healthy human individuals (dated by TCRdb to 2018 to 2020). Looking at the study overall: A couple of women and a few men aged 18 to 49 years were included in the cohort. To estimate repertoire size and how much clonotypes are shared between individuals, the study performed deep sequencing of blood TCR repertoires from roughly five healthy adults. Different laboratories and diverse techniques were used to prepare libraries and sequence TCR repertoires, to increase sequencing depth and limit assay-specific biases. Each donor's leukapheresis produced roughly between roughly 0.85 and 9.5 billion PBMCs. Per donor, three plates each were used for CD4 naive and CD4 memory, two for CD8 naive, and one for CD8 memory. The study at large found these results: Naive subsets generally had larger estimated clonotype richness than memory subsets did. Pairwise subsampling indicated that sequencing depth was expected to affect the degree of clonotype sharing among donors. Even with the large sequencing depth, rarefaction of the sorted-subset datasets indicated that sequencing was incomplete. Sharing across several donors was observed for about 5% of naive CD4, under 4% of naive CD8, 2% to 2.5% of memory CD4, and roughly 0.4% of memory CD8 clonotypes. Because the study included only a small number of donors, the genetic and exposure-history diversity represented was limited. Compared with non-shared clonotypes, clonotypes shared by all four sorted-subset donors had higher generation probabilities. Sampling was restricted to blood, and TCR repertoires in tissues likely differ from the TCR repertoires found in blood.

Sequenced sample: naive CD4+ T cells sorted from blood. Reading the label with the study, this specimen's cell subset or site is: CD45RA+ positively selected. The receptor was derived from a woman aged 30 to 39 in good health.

Here is the DNA: TGTGCCAGTAGTCCGGGACCTAGCGGGGCCTACGAGCAGTACTTC. This gives the protein CASSPGPSGAYEQYF. This receptor chain uses TRBV19 and TRBJ2-7; 9 central bases correspond to TRBD2. CDR1 and CDR2, per the germline V gene (reference sequence), are LNHDA and SQIVND. Spanning cysteine to phenylalanine, the CDR3 consists of 15 amino acids. CDR3 DNA only is kept here, 45 bases in frame from base 1. Germline trimming amounts to 5 bases on V and 2 bases on J, with 7 as the count of junction bases outside the gene matches.